Sequencing of this T cell receptor beta chain was carried out in a study of ipilimumab plus nivolumab after autologous stem cell transplantation. The wider study: Patients received a median of about five ipilimumab and eight or nine nivolumab doses.

V gave up 5 bases and J gave up 7 bases; unmatched junction bases: 14. CDR1 and CDR2 (germline): SGHVS, FQNEAQ. The CDR3 is 15 amino acids. Repertoires were generated with immunoSEQ multiplex PCR, while TCRdb's copy carries only in-frame clones and drops some. The sample comprises some 43,000 clones, approximately 90% of which are singletons, and 0.7% to 1% rests with the top ten. Checkpoint therapy with ipilimumab 1 mg/kg began 14 to 28 days after transplant. The clonotype comes from a male donor with multiple myeloma. The specimen was PBMCs, collected in a trial of ipilimumab plus nivolumab as post-transplant consolidation. The V gene is TRBV7-8, the J gene TRBJ2-7; 7 bases match TRBD1. The CDR3 region has the DNA TGTGCCAGCAGCCTCCCGGGACAGCAAACTAGGGAGCAGTACTTC. Its protein product is CASSLPGQQTREQYF.